These T cell receptor beta chains were read from a single sample in a study of T cell repertoires in cytomegalovirus infection. MiXCR, applied by TCRdb to the reads, yields one record per CDR3 protein. The sample records hundreds of thousands of distinct CDR3 sequences, over 20% being singletons. Sequencing was performed on CD8+ T cells from PBMCs. Source of these receptors: a human donor in good health (CMV status not recorded). Some clones in this sample may be carry-over from other donors' samples. The CDR3 runs from the conserved cysteine through the conserved F or W. A D gene is named only where the DNA matches it firmly. Clone size is given for some rows only: seen once, a few or many times, or a class if the clone is expanded.

cdr3_nt cdr3_aa j_call d_call clone_size v_call
TGTGCCAGCAGCTCCCTTGGGTACAATGAGCAGTTCTTC CASSSLGYNEQFF TRBJ2-1 . many TRBV13
TGTGCCAGCAGTGAATATCTGAACACCGGGGAGCTGTTTTTT CASSEYLNTGELFF TRBJ2-2 . many TRBV25-1
TGTGCCAGCACCTCGTGCTGCGGAGAAGCTTTCTTT CASTSCCGEAFF TRBJ1-1 . few TRBV28
TGTGCCAGCAGTGAGGACCGCTACGACCAGTACTTC CASSEDRYDQYF TRBJ2-7 . . TRBV27
TGCAGTGCTAGAGTTCCATCCTACAATGAGCAGTTCTTC CSARVPSYNEQFF TRBJ2-1 . . TRBV20-1
TGTGCCAGCAGTTACGGTTTTGGAGATACGCAGTATTTT CASSYGFGDTQYF TRBJ2-3 . few TRBV6-5
TGTGCCAGCAGCTCCGATAGTGTTAATTCACCCCTCCTCTTT CASSSDSVNSPLLF TRBJ1-6 . . TRBV7-6
TGTGCCAGCAGCTTGGATAGCCTGAAGACCCAGTACTTC CASSLDSLKTQYF TRBJ2-5 . . TRBV5-5
TGTGCCAGCAGCTTAGTAGGGGGGAACGAGCAGTACTTC CASSLVGGNEQYF TRBJ2-7 . . TRBV11-2
TGTGCCAGCTCACCACGGGGAGAGACCCAGTACTTC CASSPRGETQYF TRBJ2-5 . . TRBV18
TGTGCCAGCAGCTCCTATCCCGCCGGGCCGAACGAGCAGTACTTC CASSSYPAGPNEQYF TRBJ2-7 . many TRBV12-3/TRBV12-4
TGCGCCAGCAGCTTGGAGGGGGTTGGGTTCACTGAAGCTTTCTTT CASSLEGVGFTEAFF TRBJ1-1 . once TRBV5-1
TGTGCCAGCAGCCCCTCCTTGGGGGTATCCTACACCGGGGAGCTGTTTTTT CASSPSLGVSYTGELFF TRBJ2-2 . many TRBV7-9
TGTGCCACACGGGGGGGGAGCTCCTACGAGCAGTACTTC CATRGGSSYEQYF TRBJ2-7 TRBD2 few TRBV6-1
TGCGCCAGCAGTCAATCAAGGGGGCTGTCCAACACCGGGGAGCTGTTTTTT CASSQSRGLSNTGELFF TRBJ2-2 TRBD1 . TRBV23-1